This T cell receptor (beta chain) was recorded in a study of tumor-infiltrating lymphocytes in localized non-small cell lung cancer. Study at large: Some samples were collected after neoadjuvant chemotherapy; smokers, never-smokers and several histologies were included. Study-wide results and limits: Higher tumor T cell infiltration than in uninvolved lung was supported by TCRbeta sequencing. Tumor T-cell fraction from TCR sequencing was not associated with recurrence-free survival (p = 0.61).

Repertoires were generated with immunoSEQ multiplex PCR, while TCRdb's copy carries only in-frame clones and drops some. The profile shows some 6,000 clones, around 80% of them singletons. Deletions cut 1 base from V and 0 bases from J, with 13 bases between. The CDR3 is made up of 16 amino acids. Germline V gene sequence: CDR1 SGHVS, CDR2 FNYEAQ. Of note for this clone: Its antigen is undetermined.

This TCR came from a human donor with non-small cell lung cancer. Sequencing input: lung tumor tissue. The chain links TRBV7-6 to TRBJ2-7, with D perhaps TRBD2 (6 bases). CDR3 sequence: CASSLVGGKSSYEQYF. CDR3 DNA: TGTGCCAGCAGCTTAGTCGGCGGGAAGAGCTCCTACGAGCAGTACTTC.